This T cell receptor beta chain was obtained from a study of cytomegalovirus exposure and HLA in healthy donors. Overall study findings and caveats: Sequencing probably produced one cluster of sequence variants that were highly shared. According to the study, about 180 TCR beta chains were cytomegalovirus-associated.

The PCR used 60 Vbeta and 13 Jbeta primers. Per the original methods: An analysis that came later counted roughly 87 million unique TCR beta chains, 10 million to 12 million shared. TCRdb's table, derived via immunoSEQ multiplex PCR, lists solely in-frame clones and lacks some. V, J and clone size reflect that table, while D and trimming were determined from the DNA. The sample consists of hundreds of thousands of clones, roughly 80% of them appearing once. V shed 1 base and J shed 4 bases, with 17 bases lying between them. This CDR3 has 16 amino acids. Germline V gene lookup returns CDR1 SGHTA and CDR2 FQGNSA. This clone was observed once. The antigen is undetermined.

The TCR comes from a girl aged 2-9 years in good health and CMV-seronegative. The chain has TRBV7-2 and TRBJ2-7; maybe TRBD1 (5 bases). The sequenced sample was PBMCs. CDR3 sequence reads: CASSLDRKGPPYEQYF. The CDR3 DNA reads TGTGCCAGCAGCTTAGATCGCAAGGGGCCCCCATACGAGCAGTACTTC.